One sample yielded the 19 T cell receptor beta chains listed below, sequenced in a study of Graves' ophthalmopathy and Graves' hyperthyroidism. Amplification of TCR beta CDR3 regions used RNA transcripts. After a first-round RT-PCR with HTBI primers, a second-round multiplex PCR was run. TCRdb reprocessed the multiplex PCR reads via MiXCR and lists one record per CDR3 protein. Among almost 750,000 distinct CDR3 sequences listed, 40% were seen once. Input material: peripheral blood. The receptors come from an adult man with Graves' ophthalmopathy.

This clonotype was seen ten or more times. The CDR3 region has the DNA TGTGCCAGCAGTTACGAACAGCTGAACACTGAAGCTTTCTTT. Protein sequence: CASSYEQLNTEAFF. V usage is TRBV6-5 and J usage is TRBJ1-1; no definite D call. Trimming took off 2 bases at V and 0 bases at J, with 7 bases between the two ends. CDR3 size: 14 residues. Looked up from germline, CDR1 is MNHEY and CDR2 is SVGAGI.

This clonotype was found a few times. V is TRBV20-1 and J is TRBJ2-5; 9 bases fit TRBD2. Germline V gene data show CDR1 as DFQATT and CDR2 as SNEGSKA (reference sequence). CDR3 size: 14 residues. The J segment lost 5 bases and the V segment lost 3 bases, leaving 7 bases of the junction unmatched. CDR3 sequence reads: CSASASGISETQYF. The DNA of the CDR3 is TGCAGTGCTAGCGCTAGCGGGATTTCGGAGACCCAGTACTTC.

A few counts support this clonotype. V is TRBV7-3 and J is TRBJ2-5; D unclear. The CDR3 is made up of 16 amino acids. Trimming removed 6 bases at V and 7 bases at J, with 24 bases between. The germline V gene encodes CDR1 SGHTA and CDR2 FQGTGA. The chain's CDR3 is CASSSTDIDPEGTQYF. CDR3 nucleotides: TGTGCCAGCAGTTCGACGGATATTGACCCCGAAGGGACCCAGTACTTC.

This sequence joins TRBV14 and TRBJ2-5, with TRBD1 matching 8 bases. The junction had 8 bases not matched to a gene; V was cut back by 5 bases and J by 6 bases. The CDR3 totals 14 residues. The germline V gene has CDR1 SGHDN and CDR2 FVKESK. In DNA form, the CDR3 reads TGTGCCAGCAGCTTCCGGACAGGGATAAAGACCCAGTACTTC. Protein product: CASSFRTGIKTQYF. The whole variable domain, remainder taken from reference TRBV14 and TRBJ2-5, is EAGVTQFPSHSVIEKGQTVTLRCDPISGHDNLYWYRRVMGKEIKFLLHFVKESKQDESGMPNNRFLAERTGGTYSTLKVQPAELEDSGVYFCASSFRTGIKTQYFGPGTRLLVL.

This clonotype was seen a few times. The CDR3 is CASSPSWAQETQYF. CDR3 bases: TGTGCCAGCAGTCCCTCTTGGGCTCAGGAGACCCAGTACTTC. The chain joins TRBV6-5 to TRBJ2-5; D is undetermined. Trimming stripped 5 bases from V and 5 bases from J, with 15 bases between. Germline CDR1 is MNHEY and CDR2 is SVGAGI. The CDR3 is 14 amino acids.

In this sample, this clonotype turned up a few times. The chain recombines TRBV20-1 with TRBJ2-7, with D perhaps assigned TRBD1 or TRBD2 (5 bases each). The CDR3 runs to 16 residues. The ends were cut back, 0 bases at V and 2 bases at J, with 17 bases in the middle. CDR1 DFQATT and CDR2 SNEGSKA come from the germline V gene (reference sequence). Here the CDR3 DNA reads TGCAGTGCTAGAGAGGTTGCCAGGGTGGAGGCCTACGAGCAGTACTTC. Its protein is CSAREVARVEAYEQYF.

The chain combines TRBV5-1 with TRBJ2-5; maybe TRBD2 (5 bases). The CDR3 totals 16 residues. Trimming left V 0 bases short and J 5 bases short, with 17 bases between. Germline CDR1 and CDR2: SGHRS and YFSETQ. CDR3 in amino acids: CASSLAGADSRETQYF. The CDR3 region has the DNA TGCGCCAGCAGCTTGGCCGGAGCGGACTCACGGGAGACCCAGTACTTC.

There are many counts of this clonotype. This sequence joins TRBV2 and TRBJ1-1; 9 bases agree with TRBD1. Germline V gives CDR1 SNHLY, CDR2 FYNNEI. The V gene end was trimmed by 7 bases and the J gene end by 7 bases; junction bases not matched to a gene: 10. The CDR3 length is 14 residues. Written as DNA, the CDR3 is TGTGCCAGCACCCAGGACAGGGGTAGCGGTGAAGCTTTCTTT. Translating it yields CASTQDRGSGEAFF.

This chain uses TRBV12-5 with TRBJ2-2, with 10 positions matching TRBD2. This CDR3 is 18 amino acids long. Germline V gene data show CDR1 as LGHNT and CDR2 as FRNRAP. The CDR3 DNA sequence: TGTGCCAGCAGTTACGCAGCGGGAGGGAATCGGGCCACCGGGGAGCTGTTTTTT. It yields the protein CASSYAAGGNRATGELFF.

This clonotype showed up just once. This chain links TRBV19 with TRBJ1-1; the D is unclear. The CDR3 runs 14 residues. V was clipped by 1 base and J by 7 bases, with 13 bases between them. The germline CDR1 and CDR2 sequences are LNHDA and SQIVND (reference sequence). This CDR3 reads CASSIGGRAGEAFF. The CDR3 DNA reads as TGTGCCAGTAGTATAGGCGGTCGAGCAGGTGAAGCTTTCTTT.

This clonotype was detected a few times. The CDR3 here is CSARAVQETQYF. In DNA form, the CDR3 reads TGCAGTGCTAGGGCGGTCCAAGAGACCCAGTACTTC. The V gene is TRBV20-1, the J gene TRBJ2-5; D not resolved. Germline loops: CDR1 DFQATT, CDR2 SNEGSKA (reference sequence). The CDR3 spans 12 residues. V was shortened by 3 bases and J by 1 base, with 6 bases between the two germline ends.

The V call is TRBV6-1, the J call TRBJ1-4; 8 bases line up with TRBD1. Trimming took 5 bases from V and 8 from J; bases not matched to a gene: 10. This CDR3 is built from 15 residues. CDR1 is MNHNS and CDR2 is SASEGT in the germline V gene. The chain's CDR3 is CASSRTGNVDEKLFF. As DNA, the CDR3 is TGTGCCAGCAGTCGGACAGGGAATGTAGACGAAAAACTGTTTTTT.

With respect to this clonotype: This may be a read error: a much more frequent sequence differs by one nucleotide. This chain links TRBV29-1 with TRBJ2-7; tentatively, D is TRBD2 (5 bases). Germline CDR1 SQVTM, CDR2 ANQGSEA. The CDR3 has 12 residues. In DNA, the CDR3 is TGCAGCGTTGTACTAGGGAACTACGGGCAGTACTTC. This sequence encodes CSVVLGNYGQYF.

The chain links TRBV10-3 to TRBJ1-2; possibly TRBD1 for D (5 bases). Germline assignment: CDR1 ENHRY and CDR2 SYGVKD. Between the trimmed V and J ends, which lost 10 bases and 7 bases, there was a span of 16 bases. CDR3 length: 12 amino acids. The CDR3 region is CASTTRGGGYTF. In DNA form, the CDR3 reads TGTGCCAGCACCACGAGGGGCGGTGGCTACACCTTC.

This clonotype was recorded a few times. This chain joins TRBV2 and TRBJ2-7, with D perhaps matching TRBD1 (5 bases). The CDR3 is 14 residues long. Between the trimmed V and J ends, which lost 6 bases and 0 bases, there was a span of 12 bases. Germline V CDR1 and CDR2: SNHLY, FYNNEI. The CDR3 DNA is TGTGCCAGCAGGGACACCCGCCGCTCCTACGAGCAGTACTTC. This sequence encodes CASRDTRRSYEQYF.

This clonotype was recorded at least ten times. The chain employs TRBV7-2 and TRBJ2-7, with 8 bases identical to TRBD2. Looked up from germline, CDR1 is SGHTA and CDR2 is FQGNSA. The CDR3 loop spans 15 amino acids. V lost 2 bases and J lost 6; bases outside the gene matches: 9. The CDR3 DNA follows: TGTGCCAGCAGCTTAAGTAGCGGGGCCTTATCCGAGCAGTACTTC. Amino acids: CASSLSSGALSEQYF.

The chain recombines TRBV6-5 with TRBJ1-1; the D gene is possibly TRBD1 (6 bases). The CDR3 covers 13 residues. The germline V gene encodes CDR1 MNHEY and CDR2 SVGAGI. Trimming removed 2 bases from V and 5 bases from J, with 9 bases in between. CDR3 sequence reads: CASSYRRGTEAFF. The CDR3 DNA is TGTGCCAGCAGTTACCGCAGGGGAACTGAAGCTTTCTTT.

This chain uses TRBV4-2 with TRBJ2-5; D is possibly TRBD1 (7 bases). Between the trimmed V and J ends, which lost 0 bases and 5 bases, there was a span of 16 bases. This CDR3 region has 16 residues. Per the germline V gene, CDR1 is LGHNA and CDR2 is YNFKEQ. The DNA for the CDR3 is TGTGCCAGCAGCCAAGAGGCGGGCAGGGGGAGGGAGACCCAGTACTTC. Translated, it gives CASSQEAGRGRETQYF.

This clonotype has at least ten counts. The V and J genes are TRBV7-2 and TRBJ2-2; the match to TRBD2 covers 7 bases. The trim removed 5 bases at V and 3 bases at J, leaving 3 bases unmatched. The CDR3 runs 14 residues. In germline, CDR1 is SGHTA, CDR2 FQGNSA. The DNA of the CDR3 is TGTGCCAGCAGCGTGCTAGCGGACACCGGGGAGCTGTTTTTT. This translates into CASSVLADTGELFF.